This T cell receptor beta chain derives from a study of identical twins. Study findings and constraints: Analyses of zero insertions could, in part, be confounded by invariant MAIT and iNKT cells. Cross-sectional statistical analysis was relied on for the conclusions, without the same donors being followed.

Template switching added a universal primer site, and cDNA bore unique molecular identifiers. MiXCR, applied by TCRdb to the 5' RACE reads, yields one record per CDR3 protein. The sample holds 240,000 or so distinct CDR3 sequences, around 7% seen once. CDR3 length: 15 residues. V shed 6 bases and J shed 0 bases, with 12 bases lying between them. This clonotype was counted at least ten times. The antigen is not known. The data were also submitted as part of a second study, on yellow fever vaccine responses in identical twins.

Sample: memory (CD45RO+) T cells sorted from blood. This clonotype was obtained from a woman between 18 and 29 years old in good health. The chain is built from TRBV12-3 or TRBV12-4 and TRBJ1-5; D ambiguous. The CDR3, as DNA: TGTGCCAGCAGGTCCGGGCCGAATAGCAATCAGCCCCAGCATTTT. It specifies CASRSGPNSNQPQHF.